The 27 T cell receptor beta chains in this list originate from one sample, sequenced in a study of spatial heterogeneity in lung cancer. Overall study findings and caveats: One measure, the expanded intratumoral alpha and beta TCR count, tracked tumor mutation counts.

TCRdb redid the calling of the 5' RACE reads with MiXCR, one entry per CDR3 protein. The data hold 20,000 to 30,000 distinct CDR3 sequences, with approximately 10% observed a single time. These receptors lack a known antigen. Time point given: sample taken at primary tumor resection. The material was lung tumor tissue, obtained at surgery. These receptors were obtained from a male donor with early-stage non-small cell lung cancer.

This clonotype has at least ten counts. The chain recombines TRBV29-1 with TRBJ2-7; the match to TRBD2 covers 9 bases. V trimming: 1 base; J trimming: 5 bases; junction bases outside the gene matches: 6. The CDR3 covers 14 residues. The germline V gene has CDR1 SQVTM and CDR2 ANQGSEA. The CDR3, as DNA: TGCAGCGTTGAAGTGGCTAGCGGGATACACGAGCAGTACTTC. This encodes CSVEVASGIHEQYF.

This clonotype was detected many times. The V and J genes are TRBV10-3 and TRBJ2-3; D unresolved. The germline V gene has CDR1 ENHRY and CDR2 SYGVKD. There are 14 residues in the CDR3. V was pared by 1 base and J by 2 bases, with 7 bases between. CDR3 loop: CAISEFSLTDTQYF. The CDR3 DNA reads TGTGCCATCAGTGAGTTTAGCCTCACAGATACGCAGTATTTT.

This clonotype was seen a handful of times. The V gene is TRBV12-3 or TRBV12-4, the J gene TRBJ2-4; D call uncertain. The CDR3 spans 12 residues. With 5 bases removed from V and 8 bases from J, the gap between germline ends came to 10 bases. The CDR3: CASSAAPDIQYF. In nucleotides, the CDR3 is TGTGCCAGCAGTGCAGCCCCAGACATTCAGTACTTC.

This clonotype was detected only a few times. V is TRBV20-1 and J is TRBJ2-2; 9 bases map to TRBD2. This CDR3 has 16 residues. With 0 bases clipped from V and 7 bases from J, the junction kept 9 bases outside the gene matches. Per the germline V gene, CDR1 is DFQATT and CDR2 is SNEGSKA (reference sequence). The CDR3 nucleotides are TGCAGTGCTAGAGATTTGGCGGGAGGGCCTGTCGGGGAGCTGTTTTTT. Residues: CSARDLAGGPVGELFF.

This clonotype showed up just a few times. The gene calls are TRBV2 and TRBJ2-5; D gene ambiguous. This CDR3 spans 12 amino acids. Trimming shortened V by 3 bases and J by 5 bases, and 7 bases separated the two germline ends. The germline gives CDR1 SNHLY, CDR2 FYNNEI. CDR3 DNA sequence: TGTGCCAGCAGTGAGTTGGAGGAGACCCAGTACTTC. This sequence encodes CASSELEETQYF.

This clonotype was observed a few times. This chain connects TRBV12-3 or TRBV12-4 to TRBJ1-3; D is ambiguous. The CDR3 sequence is 16 residues long. V was shortened by 5 bases and J by 0 bases, with 14 bases between the two germline ends. The CDR3 loop reads CASSLSGLSSGNTIYF. CDR3 DNA sequence: TGTGCCAGCAGTCTCTCCGGGCTAAGCTCTGGAAACACCATATATTTT.

This clonotype showed up many times. This sequence joins TRBV10-3 and TRBJ1-1; D possibly corresponds to TRBD1 (6 bases). The CDR3 runs to 13 residues. Trimming shortened V by 6 bases and J by 6 bases, and 14 bases separated the two germline ends. From germline, CDR1 is ENHRY and CDR2 SYGVKD. The chain's CDR3 is CAIRTGGKAEAFF. CDR3 DNA: TGTGCCATCAGGACAGGAGGGAAGGCTGAAGCTTTCTTT.

Many counts were recorded for this clonotype. The CDR3 nucleotides read TGCAGTGCTAGTCCCCTGGGACAGGATCATCAGCCCCAGCATTTT. Its protein product is CSASPLGQDHQPQHF. The genes are TRBV20-1 and TRBJ1-5, with 8 positions matching TRBD1. Germline CDR1 and CDR2: DFQATT and SNEGSKA (reference sequence). Trimming at V came to 3 bases and at J to 5 bases, leaving 9 bases not matched to a gene. The CDR3 has 15 residues.

The table lists this clonotype with a few counts. The rearrangement joins TRBV7-9 to TRBJ1-2, with 7 nucleotides matching TRBD1. In germline, CDR1 is SEHNR, CDR2 FQNEAQ (reference sequence). Losses at the gene ends were 4 bases for V and 6 bases for J; bases not matched to a gene: 5. This CDR3 spans 13 amino acids. The CDR3 sequence: CASSSGTVNGYTF. The CDR3 DNA reads TGTGCCAGCAGCTCCGGGACAGTAAATGGCTACACCTTC. Supplemented by reference TRBV7-9 and TRBJ1-2, the full variable domain reads DTGVSQNPRHKITKRGQNVTFRCDPISEHNRLYWYRQTLGQGPEFLTYFQNEAQLEKSRLLSDRFSAERPKGSFSTLEIQRTEQGDSAMYLCASSSGTVNGYTFGSGTRLTVV.

This clonotype has at least ten counts. The J gene is TRBJ2-3, the V gene TRBV5-6; perhaps TRBD1 as D (5 bases). This CDR3 is built from 16 residues. Trimming removed 2 bases from V and 1 base from J, with 14 bases in between. Germline V gene lookup returns CDR1 SGHDT and CDR2 YYEEEE. In nucleotides, the CDR3 is TGTGCCAGCAGCTTACAGCTGCAGGGTGGCACAGATACGCAGTATTTT. This encodes CASSLQLQGGTDTQYF.

V is TRBV11-2 and J is TRBJ2-5, with TRBD2 identical over 8 bases. Losses at the gene ends were 5 bases for V and 5 bases for J; bases not matched to a gene: 13. Germline V lookup: CDR1 SGHAT, CDR2 FQNNGV. CDR3 length: 16 amino acids. The CDR3 sequence: CASSPQSRGAGETQYF. The CDR3 DNA follows: TGTGCCAGCAGCCCCCAATCGCGGGGGGCCGGGGAGACCCAGTACTTC.

This clonotype occurred many times. The chain joins TRBV2 to TRBJ1-1; the D is unclear. Trimming took off 0 bases at V and 11 bases at J, with 10 bases between the two ends. CDR1 and CDR2 from the germline V gene are SNHLY and FYNNEI. This CDR3 is built from 12 residues. The CDR3: CASSEASLRAFF. Here the CDR3 DNA reads TGTGCCAGCAGTGAAGCGTCACTCAGGGCTTTCTTT. Full variable domain (outside the CDR3, taken from reference TRBV2 and TRBJ1-1): EPEVTQTPSHQVTQMGQEVILRCVPISNHLYFYWYRQILGQKVEFLVSFYNNEISEKSEIFDDQFSVERPDGSNFTLKIRSTKLEDSAMYFCASSEASLRAFFGQGTRLTVV.

This clonotype is labeled medium-sized. This chain uses TRBV2 with TRBJ1-2; D gene uncertain. This CDR3 is 12 amino acids long. Germline V CDR1 and CDR2: SNHLY, FYNNEI. With 7 bases removed from V and 4 bases from J, the gap between germline ends came to 10 bases. CDR3 in amino acids: CASTTESYGYTF. The CDR3 DNA sequence: TGTGCCAGCACCACAGAGAGCTATGGCTACACCTTC.

This clonotype was found many times. V is TRBV7-9 and J is TRBJ2-3, with 10 bases matching TRBD2. V was clipped by 3 bases and J by 9 bases; unmatched bases: 15. CDR1 is SEHNR and CDR2 is FQNEAQ in the germline V gene (reference sequence). CDR3 length: 17 residues. The CDR3 sequence: CASSFSRLAGVGGTQYF. The CDR3 region has the DNA TGTGCCAGCAGCTTCAGCCGACTAGCGGGTGTCGGAGGGACGCAGTATTTT.

The genes are TRBV6-4 and TRBJ2-3; D is tentatively TRBD1 or TRBD2 (6 bases each). The CDR3 totals 15 residues. Trimming took 0 bases from V and 2 from J, leaving 9 bases between them. Germline V gene data show CDR1 as MRHNA and CDR2 as SNTAGT. The CDR3 here is CASSDSTGATDTQYF. The CDR3 nucleotides read TGTGCCAGCAGTGACTCGACGGGGGCCACAGATACGCAGTATTTT.

This clonotype was seen many times. The chain joins TRBV10-3 to TRBJ2-1; tentatively, D is TRBD1 or TRBD2 (6 bases each). V lost 3 bases and J lost 9, with 15 bases in between. The CDR3 length is 14 residues. In germline, CDR1 is ENHRY, CDR2 SYGVKD. The DNA for the CDR3 is TGTGCCATCAGTGAATTGGGGGGCCGGAGTGAGCAGTTCTTC. This codes for CAISELGGRSEQFF.

This clonotype was detected ten times or more. DNA for the CDR3: TGTGCCAGCTCACCACCGCTGACTCGACTATACAATGAGCAGTTCTTC. It specifies CASSPPLTRLYNEQFF. The chain combines TRBV18 with TRBJ2-1, with D perhaps TRBD2 (5 bases). The CDR3 consists of 16 residues. The V end lost 0 bases, the J end lost 4 bases, and 13 bases lay between the germline ends. Germline CDR1 and CDR2: KGHSH and LQKENI.

This clonotype was counted between two and nine times. The chain uses TRBV29-1 and TRBJ2-3; TRBD2 aligns across 8 bases. The CDR3 loop spans 15 amino acids. With 3 bases clipped from V and 6 bases from J, the junction kept 11 bases outside the gene matches. Germline V lookup: CDR1 SQVTM, CDR2 ANQGSEA. The CDR3 is CSVEGGAGVADTQYF. CDR3 nucleotide sequence: TGCAGCGTTGAGGGGGGAGCGGGAGTTGCGGATACGCAGTATTTT.

The table lists this clonotype with many counts. V gene TRBV28 combines with J gene TRBJ1-1; TRBD1 might be the D (5 bases). The germline CDR1 and CDR2 sequences are MDHEN and SYDVKM. The CDR3 sequence is 16 residues long. Trimming cost V 4 bases and J 1 base, with 16 bases left between them. The chain's CDR3 is CASSSPYAGSNTEAFF. The CDR3 DNA reads as TGTGCCAGCAGTTCCCCCTACGCAGGGTCGAACACTGAAGCTTTCTTT. Complete variable domain (other parts from reference TRBV28 and TRBJ1-1): DVKVTQSSRYLVKRTGEKVFLECVQDMDHENMFWYRQDPGLGLRLIYFSYDVKMKEKGDIPEGYSVSREKKERFSLILESASTNQTSMYLCASSSPYAGSNTEAFFGQGTRLTVV.

The sample holds many counts of this clonotype. The rearrangement uses TRBV6-2 or TRBV6-3 and TRBJ2-7, with 10 bases matching TRBD2. Germline V gene data show CDR1 as MNHEY and CDR2 as SVGEGT. The CDR3 sequence is 15 residues long. The V and J ends lost 6 bases and 2 bases, in that order; junction bases with no gene match: 7. CDR3 bases: TGTGCCAGCAGGTACACCGGGACTAGCGCCTACGAGCAGTACTTC. Translation: CASRYTGTSAYEQYF.

This clonotype came up many times. The rearrangement joins TRBV24-1 to TRBJ2-3; 9 nucleotides align to TRBD1. V was pared by 4 bases and J by 5 bases, with 12 bases of the junction left unmatched. CDR1 is KGHDR, CDR2 SFDVKD, per germline. CDR3 length: 17 amino acids. The CDR3 DNA reads as TGTGCCACCAGTGACAAAGGTGGCGGGACAGGGAAAGATACGCAGTATTTT. As protein: CATSDKGGGTGKDTQYF.

This clonotype has at least ten counts. The chain employs TRBV7-2 and TRBJ1-1; TRBD1 is a possible D gene (6 bases). This CDR3 comprises 12 residues. Germline-derived CDR1 and CDR2 are SGHTA and FQGNSA. The ends were cut back, 1 base at V and 10 bases at J, with 10 bases in the middle. The CDR3 protein is CASSLDRASAFF. The CDR3 DNA is TGTGCCAGCAGCTTAGACAGGGCGTCAGCTTTCTTT.

This clonotype was recorded at least ten times. V is TRBV7-2 and J is TRBJ2-4, with 10 nucleotides matching TRBD2. This CDR3 is built from 18 residues. Germline lookup yields CDR1 SGHTA and CDR2 FQGNSA. The J segment lost 2 bases and the V segment lost 5 bases, leaving 12 bases of the junction unmatched. CDR3 in amino acids: CASSPRLAGGGTKNIQYF. As DNA, the CDR3 is TGTGCCAGCAGCCCGAGACTAGCGGGCGGGGGAACCAAAAACATTCAGTACTTC.

Ten or more counts support this clonotype. The CDR3 protein is CASSIGGTKGNQPQHF. The CDR3 nucleotides are TGTGCCAGTAGTATAGGCGGGACCAAGGGCAATCAGCCCCAGCATTTT. The chain recombines TRBV19 with TRBJ1-5; TRBD1 might be the D (5 bases). The CDR3 has 16 amino acids. Germline V CDR1 and CDR2: LNHDA, SQIVND (reference sequence). The V and J ends lost 1 base and 2 bases respectively, with 12 bases between them.

This clonotype was counted a few times. The gene calls are TRBV11-1 and TRBJ1-6, with 7 bases that match TRBD1. Trimming at V came to 5 bases and at J to 9 bases, leaving 7 bases not matched to a gene. The V gene's germline CDR1 is SGHAT and CDR2 FQDESV (reference sequence). CDR3 length equals 14 residues. The CDR3 loop is CASSRTGETSPLHF. CDR3 bases: TGTGCCAGCAGCCGTACAGGGGAGACTTCACCCCTCCACTTT. Full variable domain (rest looked up from reference TRBV11-1 and TRBJ1-6): EAEVAQSPRYKITEKSQAVAFWCDPISGHATLYWYRQILGQGPELLVQFQDESVVDDSQLPKDRFSAERLKGVDSTLKIQPAELGDSAMYLCASSRTGETSPLHFGNGTRLTVT.

This clonotype was counted between two and nine times. V usage is TRBV6-5 and J usage is TRBJ2-5; weak D call: TRBD1 (5 bases). Deletions cut 7 bases from V and 7 bases from J, with 16 bases between. The CDR3 totals 13 residues. The V gene's germline CDR1 is MNHEY and CDR2 SVGAGI. CDR3 sequence (DNA): TGTGCCAGCAAAAAACAGGTCTGGGGGACCCAGTACTTC. It specifies CASKKQVWGTQYF.

The chain employs TRBV9 and TRBJ1-4; possibly TRBD1 for D (5 bases). Deletions cut 3 bases from V and 4 bases from J, with 13 bases between. This CDR3 has 15 residues. Looked up from germline, CDR1 is SGDLS and CDR2 is YYNGEE. The CDR3 loop reads CASSGATGLNEKLFF. Written as DNA, the CDR3 is TGTGCCAGCAGCGGGGCGACGGGGCTTAATGAAAAACTGTTTTTT.